This T cell receptor delta chain was recorded in a study of γδ T cells in repeated Plasmodium falciparum infection (dated by TCRdb to the early 2020s). About the investigation overall: The natural-infection arm enrolled Malian children exposed to intense seasonal malaria transmission and compared the Malian children with Australian children matched for age and gender. Four controlled human malaria infections were administered to several malaria-naive U.S. adults over approximately 600 days by bites from P. falciparum NF54-infected Anopheles stephensi mosquitoes. Samples from controlled-infection subjects were taken at baseline, just before selected infections, and 21 days after each infection. Malian gammadelta TCR repertoires were analysed cross-sectionally during no-transmission periods and longitudinally across acute febrile malaria episodes. The study examined how repeated Plasmodium falciparum infection shapes the human gammadelta T cell repertoire, using natural infection in Mali and controlled human malaria infection. General study outcomes and caveats: Repeated controlled infections appeared to drive waves of new clonotype selection in Vdelta2-negative, largely Vdelta1+, gammadelta TCR repertoires. Compared with the repertoires of Australian children, the Vdelta2-negative gammadelta TCR repertoires of Malian children appeared more clonally expanded, less diverse and less shared. Because the controlled-infection cohort was small, analysis of inter-individual variability in gammadelta T cell responses was limited. Vgamma9/Vdelta2+ TCR repertoires kept a highly stable polyclonal repertoire across time and infection, and many TCRgamma sequences overlapped between individuals. The Malian cohort came from a small rural village of predominantly one ethnic group, limiting generalizability.

This clone was detected only a few times. Its antigen remains undetermined. This likely traces to a read error, being one base from a far larger clone. The same CDR3 can be traced to other DNA sequences in this sample. Vgamma9/Vdelta2+ and Vdelta2-negative gammadelta T cell populations were flow-sorted from peripheral blood mononuclear cells for bulk TCR repertoire analysis. Library creation used multiplex PCR. Data came from an Illumina MiSeq. From each sorted gammadelta T cell sample, both TCR gamma (TRG) and TCR delta (TRD) chains were sequenced. The study's own analysis went as follows. The repertoire analyses drew on clonotype tree plots, the accumulated frequency of the top 20 clonotypes, and diversity index (DI) and D75 metrics. TCRdb reprocessed the public data with the CATT caller; entries with the same nucleotide sequence were combined afterwards. TCRdb's processing, not the study's, gives the V and J calls here. The sample table contains 85,000 to 100,000 delta-chain clones; only one count was recorded for 0.98% of them. Over 8.5% of the sample is in the top ten clones.

The CDR3 sequence holds 23 residues, the cysteine and phenylalanine included. Only CDR3 DNA is held: 69 bases, read in frame from base 1. CDR1 and CDR2, per the germline V gene, are TSWWSYY and QGS. This sequence uses TRDV1 and TRDJ1, with TRDD2 tentatively as D gene (6 bases match). The sequence came from a pool of human donors (malaria-infected and uninfected, not separated). The sample taken for sequencing was gamma-delta T cells from blood. The DNA sequence is given as TGTGCCCTTGGGGAACTAAGGGCCTTCCCATACGATACCGGGGCAGGGGACACCGATAAACTCATCTTT. Its protein product is CALGELRAFPYDTGAGDTDKLIF.